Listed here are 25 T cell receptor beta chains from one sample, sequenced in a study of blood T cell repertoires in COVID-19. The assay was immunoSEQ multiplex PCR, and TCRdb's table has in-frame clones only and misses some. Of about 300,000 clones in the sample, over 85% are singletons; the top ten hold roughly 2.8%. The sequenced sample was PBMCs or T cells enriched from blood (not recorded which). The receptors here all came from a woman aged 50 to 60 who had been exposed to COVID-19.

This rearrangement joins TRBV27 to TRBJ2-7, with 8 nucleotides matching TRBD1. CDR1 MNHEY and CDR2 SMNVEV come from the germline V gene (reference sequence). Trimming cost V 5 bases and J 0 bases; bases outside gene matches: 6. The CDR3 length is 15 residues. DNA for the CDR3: TGTGCCAGCAGTACATCAGGGGGCGTCTCCTACGAGCAGTACTTC. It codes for CASSTSGGVSYEQYF.

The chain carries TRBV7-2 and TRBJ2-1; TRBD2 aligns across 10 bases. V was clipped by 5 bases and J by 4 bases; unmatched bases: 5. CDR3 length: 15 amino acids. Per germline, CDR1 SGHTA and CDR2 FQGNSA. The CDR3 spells CASSLTSGVYNEQFF. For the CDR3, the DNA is TGTGCCAGCAGCCTAACTAGCGGGGTGTACAATGAGCAGTTCTTC.

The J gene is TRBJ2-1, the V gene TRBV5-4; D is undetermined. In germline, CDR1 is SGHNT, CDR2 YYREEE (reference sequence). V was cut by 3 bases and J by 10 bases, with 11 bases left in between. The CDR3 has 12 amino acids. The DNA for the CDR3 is TGTGCCAGCAGCTCCCCGGGTGGGGAGCAGTTCTTC. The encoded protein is CASSSPGGEQFF.

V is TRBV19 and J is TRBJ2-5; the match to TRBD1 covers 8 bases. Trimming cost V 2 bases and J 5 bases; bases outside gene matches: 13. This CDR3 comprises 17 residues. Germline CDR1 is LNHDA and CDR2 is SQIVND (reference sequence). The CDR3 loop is CASSITPLGTGEETQYF. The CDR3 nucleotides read TGTGCCAGTAGTATAACCCCACTGGGGACAGGCGAGGAGACCCAGTACTTC.

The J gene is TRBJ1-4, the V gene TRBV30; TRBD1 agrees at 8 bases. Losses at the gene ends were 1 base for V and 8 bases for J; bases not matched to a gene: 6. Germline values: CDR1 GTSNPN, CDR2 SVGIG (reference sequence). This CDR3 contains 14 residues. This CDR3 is CAWSGQGAREKLFF. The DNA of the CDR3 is TGTGCCTGGAGTGGGCAGGGGGCGCGAGAAAAACTGTTTTTT.

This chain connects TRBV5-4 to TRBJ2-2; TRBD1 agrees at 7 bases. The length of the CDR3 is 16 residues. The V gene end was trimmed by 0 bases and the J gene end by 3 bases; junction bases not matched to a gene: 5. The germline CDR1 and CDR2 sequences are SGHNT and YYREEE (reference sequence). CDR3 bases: TGTGCCAGCAGCTTGGGTTTAACAGGGGACACCGGGGAGCTGTTTTTT. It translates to CASSLGLTGDTGELFF.

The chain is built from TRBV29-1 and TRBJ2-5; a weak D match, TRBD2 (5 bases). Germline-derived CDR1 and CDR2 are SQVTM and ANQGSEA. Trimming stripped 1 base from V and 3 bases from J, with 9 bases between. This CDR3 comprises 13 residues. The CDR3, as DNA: TGCAGCGTTGAAGTTACTAGAAAAGAGACCCAGTACTTC. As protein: CSVEVTRKETQYF.

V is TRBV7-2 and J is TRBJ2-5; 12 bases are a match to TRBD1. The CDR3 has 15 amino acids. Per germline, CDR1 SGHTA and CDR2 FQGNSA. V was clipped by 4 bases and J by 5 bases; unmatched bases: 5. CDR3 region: CASSSRDRGRETQYF. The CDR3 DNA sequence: TGTGCCAGCAGCTCGAGGGACAGGGGGCGGGAGACCCAGTACTTC.

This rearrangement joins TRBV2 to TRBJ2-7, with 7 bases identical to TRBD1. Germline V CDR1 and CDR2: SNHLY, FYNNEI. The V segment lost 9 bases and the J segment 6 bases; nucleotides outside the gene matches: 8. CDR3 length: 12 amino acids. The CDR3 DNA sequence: TGTGCCAGTTGTGACAGGGCTCTCGAGCAGTACTTC. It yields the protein CASCDRALEQYF.

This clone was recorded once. CDR3 loop: CATVDSMNTEAFF. Written as DNA, the CDR3 is TGTGCCACCGTGGACAGCATGAACACTGAAGCTTTCTTT. The chain couples TRBV10-3 to TRBJ1-1; maybe TRBD1 (6 bases). This CDR3 has 13 residues. Germline V gene data show CDR1 as ENHRY and CDR2 as SYGVKD. Trimming shortened V by 10 bases and J by 0 bases, and 12 bases separated the two germline ends.

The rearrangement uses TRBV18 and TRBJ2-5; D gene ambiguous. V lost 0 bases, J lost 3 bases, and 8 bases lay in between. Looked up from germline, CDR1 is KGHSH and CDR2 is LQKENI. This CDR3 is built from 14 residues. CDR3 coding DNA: TGTGCCAGCTCACCACCGCCTCGCGAAGAGACCCAGTACTTC. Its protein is CASSPPPREETQYF.

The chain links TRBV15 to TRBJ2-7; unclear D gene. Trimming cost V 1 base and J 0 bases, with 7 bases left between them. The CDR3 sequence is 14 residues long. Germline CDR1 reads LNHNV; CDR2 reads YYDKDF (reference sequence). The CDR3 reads CATSRVGNSYEQYF. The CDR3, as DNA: TGTGCCACCAGCAGAGTGGGCAACTCCTACGAGCAGTACTTC.

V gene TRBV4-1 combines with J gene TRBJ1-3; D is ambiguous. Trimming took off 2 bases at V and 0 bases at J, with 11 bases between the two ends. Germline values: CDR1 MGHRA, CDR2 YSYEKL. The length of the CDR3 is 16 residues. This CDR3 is CASSQTPGISGNTIYF. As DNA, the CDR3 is TGCGCCAGCAGCCAAACACCAGGAATCTCTGGAAACACCATATATTTT.

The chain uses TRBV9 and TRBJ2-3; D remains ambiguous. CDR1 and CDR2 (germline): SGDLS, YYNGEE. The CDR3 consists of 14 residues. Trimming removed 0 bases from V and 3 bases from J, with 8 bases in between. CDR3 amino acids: CASSVDSRTDTQYF. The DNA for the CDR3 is TGTGCCAGCAGCGTAGATAGTAGAACAGATACGCAGTATTTT. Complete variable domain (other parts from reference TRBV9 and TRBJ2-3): DSGVTQTPKHLITATGQRVTLRCSPRSGDLSVYWYQQSLDQGLQFLIQYYNGEERAKGNILERFSAQQFPDLHSELNLSSLELGDSALYFCASSVDSRTDTQYFGPGTRLTVL.

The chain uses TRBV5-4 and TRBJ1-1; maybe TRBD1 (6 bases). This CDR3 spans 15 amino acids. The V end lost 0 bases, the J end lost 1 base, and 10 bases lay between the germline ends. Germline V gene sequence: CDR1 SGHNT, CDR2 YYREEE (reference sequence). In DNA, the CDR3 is TGTGCCAGCAGCTTGGTTGGGGGCCGGAACACTGAAGCTTTCTTT. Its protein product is CASSLVGGRNTEAFF.

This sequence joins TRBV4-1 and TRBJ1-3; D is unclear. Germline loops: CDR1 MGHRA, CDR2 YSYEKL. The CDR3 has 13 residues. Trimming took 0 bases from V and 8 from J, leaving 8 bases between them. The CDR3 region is CASSQDVGDTIYF. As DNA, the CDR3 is TGCGCCAGCAGCCAAGATGTGGGAGACACCATATATTTT.

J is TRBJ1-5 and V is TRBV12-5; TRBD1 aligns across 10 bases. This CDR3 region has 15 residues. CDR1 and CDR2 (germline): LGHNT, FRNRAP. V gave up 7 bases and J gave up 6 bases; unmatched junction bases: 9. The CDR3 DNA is TGTGCTAGTGCCCTCGGGACAGGGGCAAGTCAGCCCCAGCATTTT. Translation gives CASALGTGASQPQHF.

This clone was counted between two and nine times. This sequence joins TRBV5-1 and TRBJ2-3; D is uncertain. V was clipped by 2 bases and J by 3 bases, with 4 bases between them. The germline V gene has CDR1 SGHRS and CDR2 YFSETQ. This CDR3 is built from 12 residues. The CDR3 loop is CASSLITDTQYF. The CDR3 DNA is TGCGCCAGCAGCTTAATAACAGATACGCAGTATTTT.

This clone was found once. The CDR3: CASSRAGVDYEQYF. The CDR3 DNA reads TGTGCCAGCAGCCGAGCGGGGGTTGACTACGAGCAGTACTTC. V gene TRBV3-1 (or the pseudogene TRBV3-2) combines with J gene TRBJ2-7; 8 bases map to TRBD2. Germline V gene sequence: CDR1 LGHDT, CDR2 YNNKEL (reference sequence). This CDR3 is 14 amino acids long. With V trimmed by 4 bases and J by 3 bases, 5 bases remained unmatched.

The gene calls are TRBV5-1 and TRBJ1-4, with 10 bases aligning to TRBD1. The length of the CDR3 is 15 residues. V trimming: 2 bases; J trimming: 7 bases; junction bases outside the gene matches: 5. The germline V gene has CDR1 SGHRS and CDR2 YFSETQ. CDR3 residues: CASSLTGTGVEKLFF. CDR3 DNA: TGCGCCAGCAGCTTAACCGGGACAGGGGTTGAAAAACTGTTTTTT.

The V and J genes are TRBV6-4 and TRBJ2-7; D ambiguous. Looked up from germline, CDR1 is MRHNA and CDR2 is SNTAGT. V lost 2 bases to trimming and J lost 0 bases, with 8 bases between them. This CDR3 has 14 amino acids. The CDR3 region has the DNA TGTGCCAGCAGTGACCCCAGAATCTCCTACGAGCAGTACTTC. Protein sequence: CASSDPRISYEQYF.

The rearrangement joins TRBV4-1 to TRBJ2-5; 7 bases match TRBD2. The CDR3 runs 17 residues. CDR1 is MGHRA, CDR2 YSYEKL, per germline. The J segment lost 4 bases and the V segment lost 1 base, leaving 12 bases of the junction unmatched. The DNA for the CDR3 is TGCGCCAGCAGCCAAGTGGGCCTTGGCGGGGGATCAGAGACCCAGTACTTC. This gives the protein CASSQVGLGGGSETQYF.

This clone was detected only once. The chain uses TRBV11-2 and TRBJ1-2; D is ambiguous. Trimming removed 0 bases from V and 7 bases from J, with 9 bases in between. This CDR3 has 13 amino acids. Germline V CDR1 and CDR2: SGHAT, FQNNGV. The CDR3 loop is CASSLERAGGYTF. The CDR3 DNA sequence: TGTGCCAGCAGCTTAGAGAGGGCCGGTGGCTACACCTTC. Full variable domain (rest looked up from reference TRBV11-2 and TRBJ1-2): EAGVAQSPRYKIIEKRQSVAFWCNPISGHATLYWYQQILGQGPKLLIQFQNNGVVDDSQLPKDRFSAERLKGVDSTLKIQPAKLEDSAVYLCASSLERAGGYTFGSGTRLTVV.

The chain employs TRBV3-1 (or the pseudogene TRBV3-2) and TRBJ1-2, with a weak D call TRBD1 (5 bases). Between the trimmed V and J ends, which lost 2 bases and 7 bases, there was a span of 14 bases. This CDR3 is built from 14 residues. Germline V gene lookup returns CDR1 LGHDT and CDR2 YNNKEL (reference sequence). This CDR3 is CASSQIGGEAGYTF. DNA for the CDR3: TGTGCCAGCAGCCAAATCGGGGGTGAGGCTGGCTACACCTTC.

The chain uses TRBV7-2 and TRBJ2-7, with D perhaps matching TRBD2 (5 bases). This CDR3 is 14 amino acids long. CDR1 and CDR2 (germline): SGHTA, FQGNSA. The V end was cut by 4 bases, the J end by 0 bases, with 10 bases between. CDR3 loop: CASSSDFLSYEQYF. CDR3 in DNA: TGTGCCAGCAGCTCGGACTTCCTCTCCTACGAGCAGTACTTC.